This is a list of T cell receptor beta chains from one sample in a study of T cells in Graves' hyperthyroidism and ophthalmopathy. TCRdb recomputed calls from the multiplex PCR reads with MiXCR, one row per CDR3 protein. The table records about 200,000 distinct CDR3 sequences, around 16% of them present only once. Sequences were obtained from blood. The origin of the receptors is a woman between 45 and 65 years old with Graves' hyperthyroidism. CDR3s include the opening cysteine and the closing phenylalanine or tryptophan. A D gene is named only where the DNA matches it firmly. The size field is filled for only some rows; it gives once, few, many or a size class.

abundance: many; v_gene: TRBV29-1; d_gene: NA; j_gene: TRBJ2-7; CDR3nt: TGCAGCGTTGGGGTTATGGGGGCGAGGTACGAGCAGTACTTC; CDR3aa: CSVGVMGARYEQYF
abundance: NA; v_gene: TRBV6-1; d_gene: TRBD1; j_gene: TRBJ1-1; CDR3nt: TGTGCCAGCAGCCCCCTCGGACAGGGTGGCGGTGAAGCTTTCTTT; CDR3aa: CASSPLGQGGGEAFF
abundance: few; v_gene: TRBV6-1; d_gene: NA; j_gene: TRBJ1-3; CDR3nt: TGTGCCAGCGGTGACGGCAGTAGCTCTGGAAACACCATATATTTT; CDR3aa: CASGDGSSSGNTIYF
abundance: NA; v_gene: TRBV11-2; d_gene: NA; j_gene: TRBJ2-3; CDR3nt: TGTGCCACCGCGAGCACAGATACGCAGTATTTT; CDR3aa: CATASTDTQYF
abundance: few; v_gene: TRBV7-3; d_gene: NA; j_gene: TRBJ2-2; CDR3nt: TGTGCCAGCAGCCCCCTAGGAACGAACACCGGGGAGCTGTTTTTT; CDR3aa: CASSPLGTNTGELFF
abundance: NA; v_gene: TRBV4-2; d_gene: NA; j_gene: TRBJ1-1; CDR3nt: TGTGCCAGCAGCCAAGCCTACAGACAGGTGAACACTGAAGCTTTCTTT; CDR3aa: CASSQAYRQVNTEAFF
abundance: many; v_gene: TRBV9; d_gene: TRBD1; j_gene: TRBJ2-1; CDR3nt: TGTGCCAGCAGCGCGACAGGGGGGACATACAATGAGCAGTTCTTC; CDR3aa: CASSATGGTYNEQFF
abundance: many; v_gene: TRBV30; d_gene: TRBD1; j_gene: TRBJ1-1; CDR3nt: TGTGCCTCGGGACAGGCGGACGCTGAAGCTTTCTTT; CDR3aa: CASGQADAEAFF
abundance: many; v_gene: TRBV28; d_gene: TRBD1; j_gene: TRBJ1-2; CDR3nt: TGTGCCAGCAGTTCTCCCGGGACAGGCATCGGCTACACCTTC; CDR3aa: CASSSPGTGIGYTF
abundance: few; v_gene: TRBV19; d_gene: NA; j_gene: TRBJ1-5; CDR3nt: TGTGCCAGTAGTGCTGTCAGGGGAAGCAATCAGCCCCAGCATTTT; CDR3aa: CASSAVRGSNQPQHF
abundance: NA; v_gene: TRBV11-3; d_gene: TRBD2; j_gene: TRBJ2-2; CDR3nt: TGTGCCAGCAGCTTCGGACTAGCGGGGAACACCGGGGAGCTGTTTTTT; CDR3aa: CASSFGLAGNTGELFF
abundance: many; v_gene: TRBV7-3; d_gene: NA; j_gene: TRBJ2-1; CDR3nt: TGTGCCAGCAGCCCCCTAGGGCACTCCTACAATGAGCAGTTCTTC; CDR3aa: CASSPLGHSYNEQFF
abundance: NA; v_gene: TRBV3-1; d_gene: NA; j_gene: TRBJ2-1; CDR3nt: TGTGCCAGCAGCCAAGACGGGTCTAGAGATGAGCAGTTCTTC; CDR3aa: CASSQDGSRDEQFF
abundance: NA; v_gene: TRBV2; d_gene: NA; j_gene: TRBJ2-7; CDR3nt: TGTGCCAGCAGAGAACTAGGGCCCCCATACGAGCAGTACTTC; CDR3aa: CASRELGPPYEQYF
abundance: NA; v_gene: TRBV29-1; d_gene: NA; j_gene: TRBJ1-3; CDR3nt: TGCAGCGCCATCCGGGACATCTCTGGAAACACCATATATTTT; CDR3aa: CSAIRDISGNTIYF
abundance: many; v_gene: TRBV7-6; d_gene: NA; j_gene: TRBJ1-1; CDR3nt: TGTGCCAGCAGCTTACGAGTTACCGGGGGGGGGCTCGAAGCTTTCTTT; CDR3aa: CASSLRVTGGGLEAFF
abundance: many; v_gene: TRBV7-6; d_gene: TRBD1; j_gene: TRBJ2-1; CDR3nt: TGTGCCAGCAGCCCCCTAGACAGGGACAATGAGCAGTTCTTC; CDR3aa: CASSPLDRDNEQFF
abundance: NA; v_gene: TRBV18; d_gene: NA; j_gene: TRBJ1-1; CDR3nt: TGTGCCAGCTCACCCCGCTTTTTAAATGAGAACACTGAAGCTTTCTTT; CDR3aa: CASSPRFLNENTEAFF
abundance: few; v_gene: TRBV9; d_gene: TRBD1; j_gene: TRBJ2-1; CDR3nt: TGTGCCAGCAGCGTGGCCGGGACAGGGGGCCACAATGAGCAGTTCTTC; CDR3aa: CASSVAGTGGHNEQFF
abundance: many; v_gene: TRBV19; d_gene: NA; j_gene: TRBJ1-2; CDR3nt: TGTGCCAGTAGTGCAAATGGAAGGGGAGAGCACTATGGCTACACCTTC; CDR3aa: CASSANGRGEHYGYTF
abundance: NA; v_gene: TRBV7-2; d_gene: TRBD2; j_gene: TRBJ2-1; CDR3nt: TGTGCCAGCAGCTTAGCGGCGGGAGCCTACAATGAGCAGTTCTTC; CDR3aa: CASSLAAGAYNEQFF
abundance: once; v_gene: TRBV5-5; d_gene: NA; j_gene: TRBJ1-2; CDR3nt: TGTGCCAGCAGCTTAGTTGCCAGCCCCTTTTATGGCTACACCTTC; CDR3aa: CASSLVASPFYGYTF
abundance: NA; v_gene: TRBV9; d_gene: TRBD2; j_gene: TRBJ2-1; CDR3nt: TGTGCCAGCAGCGATCGACTAGCGGGAGTCTACAATGAGCAGTTCTTC; CDR3aa: CASSDRLAGVYNEQFF
abundance: NA; v_gene: TRBV19; d_gene: NA; j_gene: TRBJ1-4; CDR3nt: TGTGCCAGTAGACCCTTGACAGGTGTGAATGAAAAACTGTTTTTT; CDR3aa: CASRPLTGVNEKLFF
abundance: few; v_gene: TRBV19; d_gene: NA; j_gene: TRBJ2-4; CDR3nt: TGTGCCAGTACAAAGGGTTATGACATTCAGTACTTC; CDR3aa: CASTKGYDIQYF
abundance: large; v_gene: TRBV7-9; d_gene: NA; j_gene: TRBJ2-1; CDR3nt: TGTGCCAGCAGCGACCCGTTAAATGAGCAGTTCTTC; CDR3aa: CASSDPLNEQFF
abundance: many; v_gene: TRBV28; d_gene: NA; j_gene: TRBJ1-1; CDR3nt: TGTGCCAGCAGTTGGGCCACTGAAGCTTTCTTT; CDR3aa: CASSWATEAFF
abundance: many; v_gene: TRBV7-8; d_gene: NA; j_gene: TRBJ1-1; CDR3nt: TGTGCCAGCAGCTCGGTAGCTGAAGCTTTCTTT; CDR3aa: CASSSVAEAFF
abundance: NA; v_gene: TRBV7-2; d_gene: TRBD2; j_gene: TRBJ2-7; CDR3nt: TGTGCCAGCAGGGCCGCGGTTTCTAGCGGGACCTACGAGCAGTACTTC; CDR3aa: CASRAAVSSGTYEQYF
abundance: NA; v_gene: TRBV5-6; d_gene: NA; j_gene: TRBJ2-7; CDR3nt: TGTGCCAGCAGCCCCCGCCCTGGGGCCGAGCAGTACTTC; CDR3aa: CASSPRPGAEQYF
abundance: few; v_gene: TRBV2; d_gene: NA; j_gene: TRBJ1-4; CDR3nt: TGTGCCAGCAGTGTTAGAAGGCGTAACGAAAAACTGTTTTTT; CDR3aa: CASSVRRRNEKLFF
abundance: many; v_gene: TRBV7-3; d_gene: NA; j_gene: TRBJ2-5; CDR3nt: TGTGCCAGCAGCTCCCTCGAGGGGGGCCGGGAGACCCAGTACTTC; CDR3aa: CASSSLEGGRETQYF
abundance: many; v_gene: TRBV27; d_gene: TRBD1; j_gene: TRBJ1-6; CDR3nt: TGTGCCAGCAGTTTCACCTCGACAGGGGTCGCAAATTCACCCCTCCACTTT; CDR3aa: CASSFTSTGVANSPLHF
abundance: many; v_gene: TRBV12-3/TRBV12-4; d_gene: TRBD1; j_gene: TRBJ2-5; CDR3nt: TGTGCCAGCAGCCCTGGACAGGGGATCCAAGAGACCCAGTACTTC; CDR3aa: CASSPGQGIQETQYF
abundance: many; v_gene: TRBV3-1; d_gene: NA; j_gene: TRBJ1-2; CDR3nt: TGTGCCAGCAGCCCGGGGGCCAGGAGTCATGGCTACACCTTC; CDR3aa: CASSPGARSHGYTF
abundance: many; v_gene: TRBV3-1; d_gene: NA; j_gene: TRBJ1-1; CDR3nt: TGTGCCAGCAGCCGAGGCACGGATGAAGCTTTCTTT; CDR3aa: CASSRGTDEAFF
abundance: many; v_gene: TRBV3-1; d_gene: NA; j_gene: TRBJ2-3; CDR3nt: TGTGCCAGCAGCCAAGATTTCGGGGGAGTCAGAGATACGCAGTATTTT; CDR3aa: CASSQDFGGVRDTQYF